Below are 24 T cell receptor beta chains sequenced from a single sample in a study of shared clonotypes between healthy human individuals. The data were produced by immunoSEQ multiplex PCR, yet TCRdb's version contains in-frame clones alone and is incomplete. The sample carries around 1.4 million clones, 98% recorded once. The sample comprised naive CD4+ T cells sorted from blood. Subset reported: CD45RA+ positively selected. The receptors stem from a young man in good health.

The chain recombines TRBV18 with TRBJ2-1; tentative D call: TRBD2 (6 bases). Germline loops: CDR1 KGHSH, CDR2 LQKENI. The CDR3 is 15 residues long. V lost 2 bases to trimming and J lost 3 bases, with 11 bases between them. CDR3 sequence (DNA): TGTGCCAGCTCACCATCTATAGCGGACTACAATGAGCAGTTCTTC. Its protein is CASSPSIADYNEQFF.

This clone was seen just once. The CDR3 sequence: CASSDMPGGWETQYF. The DNA of the CDR3 is TGTGCCAGCAGCGACATGCCCGGTGGGTGGGAGACCCAGTACTTC. V is TRBV2 and J is TRBJ2-5, with unresolved D. The CDR3 runs 15 residues. Germline loops: CDR1 SNHLY, CDR2 FYNNEI. V lost 6 bases and J 5 bases, leaving 19 bases between the germline ends.

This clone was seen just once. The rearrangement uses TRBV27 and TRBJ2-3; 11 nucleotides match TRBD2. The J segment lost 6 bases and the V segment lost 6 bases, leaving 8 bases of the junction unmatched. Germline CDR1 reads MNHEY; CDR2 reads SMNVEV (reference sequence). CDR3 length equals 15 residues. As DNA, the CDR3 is TGTGCCAGCAGGGTCCCACTAGCGGGAGTCGATACGCAGTATTTT. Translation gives CASRVPLAGVDTQYF.

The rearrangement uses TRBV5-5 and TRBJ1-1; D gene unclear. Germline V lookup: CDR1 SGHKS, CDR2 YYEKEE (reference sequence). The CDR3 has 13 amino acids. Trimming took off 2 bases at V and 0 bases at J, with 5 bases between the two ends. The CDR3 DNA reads TGTGCCAGCAGCTTAGACATGAACACTGAAGCTTTCTTT. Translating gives CASSLDMNTEAFF. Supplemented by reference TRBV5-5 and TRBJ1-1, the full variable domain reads DAGVTQSPTHLIKTRGQQVTLRCSPISGHKSVSWYQQVLGQGPQFIFQYYEKEERGRGNFPDRFSARQFPNYSSELNVNALLLGDSALYLCASSLDMNTEAFFGQGTRLTVV.

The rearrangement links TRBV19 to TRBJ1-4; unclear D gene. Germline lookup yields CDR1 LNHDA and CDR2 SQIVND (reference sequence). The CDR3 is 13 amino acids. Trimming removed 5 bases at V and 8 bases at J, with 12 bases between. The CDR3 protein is CASSVRENEKLFF. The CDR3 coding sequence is TGTGCCAGTAGTGTTCGGGAAAACGAAAAACTGTTTTTT.

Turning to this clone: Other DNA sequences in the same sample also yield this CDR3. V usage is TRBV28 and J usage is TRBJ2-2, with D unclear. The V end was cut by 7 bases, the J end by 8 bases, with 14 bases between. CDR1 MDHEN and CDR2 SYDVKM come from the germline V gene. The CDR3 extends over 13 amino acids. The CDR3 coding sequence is TGTGCCAGCACCTCCGGAGTAACTGGGGAGCTGTTTTTT. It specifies CASTSGVTGELFF.

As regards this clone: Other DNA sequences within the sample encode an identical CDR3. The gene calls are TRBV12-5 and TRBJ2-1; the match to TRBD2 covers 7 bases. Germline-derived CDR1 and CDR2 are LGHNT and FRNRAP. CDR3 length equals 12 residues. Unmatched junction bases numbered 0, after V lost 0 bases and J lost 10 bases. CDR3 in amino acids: CASGLVAGEQFF. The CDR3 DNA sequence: TGTGCTAGTGGTTTGGTAGCGGGGGAGCAGTTCTTC.

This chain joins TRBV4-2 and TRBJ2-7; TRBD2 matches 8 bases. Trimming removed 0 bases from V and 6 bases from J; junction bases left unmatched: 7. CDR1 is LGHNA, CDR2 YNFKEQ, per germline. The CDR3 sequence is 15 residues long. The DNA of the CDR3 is TGTGCCAGCAGCCAAGATGGAGCGGGAGATCCCGAGCAGTACTTC. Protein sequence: CASSQDGAGDPEQYF.

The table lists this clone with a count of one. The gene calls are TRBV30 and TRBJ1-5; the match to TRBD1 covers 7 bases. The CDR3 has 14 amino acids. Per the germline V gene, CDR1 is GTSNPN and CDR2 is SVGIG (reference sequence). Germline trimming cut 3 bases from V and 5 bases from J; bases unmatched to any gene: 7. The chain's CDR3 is CAWRSTGRYQPQHF. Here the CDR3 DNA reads TGTGCCTGGAGATCGACAGGGCGATATCAGCCCCAGCATTTT.

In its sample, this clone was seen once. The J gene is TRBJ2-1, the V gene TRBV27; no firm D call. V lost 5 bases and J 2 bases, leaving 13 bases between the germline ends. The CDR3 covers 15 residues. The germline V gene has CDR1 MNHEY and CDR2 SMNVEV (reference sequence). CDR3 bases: TGTGCCAGCAGTAGGCGAGACACCGCCTACAATGAGCAGTTCTTC. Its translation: CASSRRDTAYNEQFF.

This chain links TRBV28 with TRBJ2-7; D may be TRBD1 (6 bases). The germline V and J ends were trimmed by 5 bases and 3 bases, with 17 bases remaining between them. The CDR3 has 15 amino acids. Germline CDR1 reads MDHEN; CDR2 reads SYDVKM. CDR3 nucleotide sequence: TGTGCCAGCAGTGGGGGCCAGCTGCCCAACTACGAGCAGTACTTC. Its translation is CASSGGQLPNYEQYF.

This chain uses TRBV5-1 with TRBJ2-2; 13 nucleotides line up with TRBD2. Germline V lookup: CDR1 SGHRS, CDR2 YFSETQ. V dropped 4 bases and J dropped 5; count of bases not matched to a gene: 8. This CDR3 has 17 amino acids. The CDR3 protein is CASSLGGLAGSTGELFF. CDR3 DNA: TGCGCCAGCAGCCTGGGGGGACTAGCGGGAAGTACCGGGGAGCTGTTTTTT. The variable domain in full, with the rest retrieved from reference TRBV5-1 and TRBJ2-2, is KAGVTQTPRYLIKTRGQQVTLSCSPISGHRSVSWYQQTPGQGLQFLFEYFSETQRNKGNFPGRFSGRQFSNSRSEMNVSTLELGDSALYLCASSLGGLAGSTGELFFGEGSRLTVL.

This CDR3 is CASSLDLVPSYEQYF. CDR3 sequence (DNA): TGTGCCAGCTCACTAGACTTGGTTCCCTCCTACGAGCAGTACTTC. The rearrangement links TRBV18 to TRBJ2-7; D gene ambiguous. V was shortened by 4 bases and J by 0 bases, with 13 bases between the two germline ends. This CDR3 comprises 15 residues. Per the germline V gene, CDR1 is KGHSH and CDR2 is LQKENI.

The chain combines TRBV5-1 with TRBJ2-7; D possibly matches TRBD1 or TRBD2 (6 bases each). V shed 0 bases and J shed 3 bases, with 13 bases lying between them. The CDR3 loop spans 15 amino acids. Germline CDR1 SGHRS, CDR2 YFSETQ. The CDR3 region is CASSLEPGADYEQYF. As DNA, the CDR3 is TGCGCCAGCAGCTTGGAACCGGGGGCGGACTACGAGCAGTACTTC.

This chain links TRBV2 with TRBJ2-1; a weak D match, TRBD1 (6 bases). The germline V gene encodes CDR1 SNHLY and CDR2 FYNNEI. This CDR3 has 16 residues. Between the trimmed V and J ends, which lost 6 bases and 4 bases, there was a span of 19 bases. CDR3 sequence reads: CASSVNVGASYNEQFF. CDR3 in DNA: TGTGCCAGCAGCGTGAATGTGGGGGCGTCTTACAATGAGCAGTTCTTC.

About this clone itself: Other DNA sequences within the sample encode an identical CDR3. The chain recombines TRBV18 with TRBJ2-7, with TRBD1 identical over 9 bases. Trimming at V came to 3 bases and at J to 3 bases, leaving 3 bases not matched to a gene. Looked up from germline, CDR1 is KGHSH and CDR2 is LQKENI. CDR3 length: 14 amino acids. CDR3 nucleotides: TGTGCCAGCTCACCGGGACAGGGAAGCTACGAGCAGTACTTC. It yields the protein CASSPGQGSYEQYF.

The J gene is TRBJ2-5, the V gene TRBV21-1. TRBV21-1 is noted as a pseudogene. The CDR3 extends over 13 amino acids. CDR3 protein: CASSKDHQETQYF. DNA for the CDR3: TGTGCCAGCAGCAAAGACCATCAAGAGACCCAGTACTTC.

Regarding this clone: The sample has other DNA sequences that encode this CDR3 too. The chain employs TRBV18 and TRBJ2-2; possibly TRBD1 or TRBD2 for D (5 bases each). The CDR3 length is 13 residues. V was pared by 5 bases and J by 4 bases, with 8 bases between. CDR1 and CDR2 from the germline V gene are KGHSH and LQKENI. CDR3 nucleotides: TGTGCCAGCTCAAGGGACCGCACCGGGGAGCTGTTTTTT. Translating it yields CASSRDRTGELFF.

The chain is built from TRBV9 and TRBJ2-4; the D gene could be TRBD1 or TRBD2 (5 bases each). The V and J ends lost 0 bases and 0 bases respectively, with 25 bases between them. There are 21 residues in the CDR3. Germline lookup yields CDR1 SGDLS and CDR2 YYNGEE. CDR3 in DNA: TGTGCCAGCAGCGTAGGGTTGTGGGACGAGGATACCAACCAAGCCAAAAACATTCAGTACTTC. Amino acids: CASSVGLWDEDTNQAKNIQYF.

The DNA for the CDR3 is TGTGCCAGCTCACAAGGGGTTTCAGATACGCAGTATTTT. Translation gives CASSQGVSDTQYF. This rearrangement joins TRBV18 to TRBJ2-3; D may be TRBD1 (5 bases). Germline CDR1 KGHSH, CDR2 LQKENI. With 4 bases removed from V and 4 bases from J, the gap between germline ends came to 9 bases. The CDR3 runs to 13 residues.

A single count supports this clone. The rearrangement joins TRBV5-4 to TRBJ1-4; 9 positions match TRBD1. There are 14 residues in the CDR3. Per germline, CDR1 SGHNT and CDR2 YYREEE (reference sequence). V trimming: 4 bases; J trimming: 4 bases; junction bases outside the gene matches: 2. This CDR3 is CASSEGQGNEKLFF. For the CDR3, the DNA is TGTGCCAGCAGCGAGGGACAGGGTAATGAAAAACTGTTTTTT.

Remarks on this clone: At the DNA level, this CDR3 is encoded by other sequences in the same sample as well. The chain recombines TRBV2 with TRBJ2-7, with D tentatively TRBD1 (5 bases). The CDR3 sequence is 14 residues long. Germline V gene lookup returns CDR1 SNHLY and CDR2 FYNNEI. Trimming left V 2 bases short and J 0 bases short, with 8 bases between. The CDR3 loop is CASSEQGSSYEQYF. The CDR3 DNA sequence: TGTGCCAGCAGTGAACAGGGCAGCTCCTACGAGCAGTACTTC.

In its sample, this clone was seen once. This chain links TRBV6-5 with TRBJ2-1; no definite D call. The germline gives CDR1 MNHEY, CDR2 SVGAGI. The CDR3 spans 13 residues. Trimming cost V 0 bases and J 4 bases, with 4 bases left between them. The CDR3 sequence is CASSYSLYNEQFF. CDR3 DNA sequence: TGTGCCAGCAGTTACTCGCTGTACAATGAGCAGTTCTTC.

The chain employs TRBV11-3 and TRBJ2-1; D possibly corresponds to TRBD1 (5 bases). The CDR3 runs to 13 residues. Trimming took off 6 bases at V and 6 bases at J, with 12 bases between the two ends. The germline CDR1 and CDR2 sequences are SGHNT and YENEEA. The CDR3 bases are TGTGCCAGCAGACTCAGGGTCCCCAATGAGCAGTTCTTC. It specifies CASRLRVPNEQFF.